This T cell receptor beta chain came from a study of blood T cells in healthy people across ages. Germline CDR1 is MNHEY and CDR2 is SMNVEV (reference sequence). CDR3 length: 13 residues. Trimming took 5 bases from V and 7 from J, leaving 14 bases between them. This clonotype occurred once. With a J-beta primer mix and a sample-barcoded 5' primer, a second PCR ran 7 to 11 cycles. Each CDR3 protein is one row after TCRdb ran MiXCR on the 5' RACE reads. The sample has approximately 730,000 distinct CDR3 sequences, roughly 50% seen once. Sequencing was done on a sample of blood. This TCR derives from a man at least 80 years old in good health. The J gene is TRBJ1-2, the V gene TRBV27, with D unclear. The CDR3 is CASSPGRFSGYTF. DNA for the CDR3: TGTGCCAGCAGTCCGGGGAGATTCAGTGGCTACACCTTC.